This TCR beta chain appears in the sequencing data of a study of blood T cell repertoires in COVID-19. Study at large: Italy, Spain and the United States were the sources of the convalescent and acute COVID-19 samples.

V lost 6 bases and J 4 bases, leaving 15 bases between the germline ends. Germline loops: CDR1 MNHEY, CDR2 SMNVEV (reference sequence). This CDR3 region has 14 residues. The table came from immunoSEQ multiplex PCR; TCRdb's copy has only in-frame clones and leaves some out. This sample has about 360,000 clones, with 75% to 90% found just once. What was sequenced was peripheral blood. The sequence came from an older woman with COVID-19, enrolled during active disease. The genes are TRBV27 and TRBJ1-2; D might be TRBD1 (5 bases). CDR3 residues: CASSGRQFPYGYTF. DNA for the CDR3: TGTGCCAGCAGCGGACGACAGTTCCCCTATGGCTACACCTTC.